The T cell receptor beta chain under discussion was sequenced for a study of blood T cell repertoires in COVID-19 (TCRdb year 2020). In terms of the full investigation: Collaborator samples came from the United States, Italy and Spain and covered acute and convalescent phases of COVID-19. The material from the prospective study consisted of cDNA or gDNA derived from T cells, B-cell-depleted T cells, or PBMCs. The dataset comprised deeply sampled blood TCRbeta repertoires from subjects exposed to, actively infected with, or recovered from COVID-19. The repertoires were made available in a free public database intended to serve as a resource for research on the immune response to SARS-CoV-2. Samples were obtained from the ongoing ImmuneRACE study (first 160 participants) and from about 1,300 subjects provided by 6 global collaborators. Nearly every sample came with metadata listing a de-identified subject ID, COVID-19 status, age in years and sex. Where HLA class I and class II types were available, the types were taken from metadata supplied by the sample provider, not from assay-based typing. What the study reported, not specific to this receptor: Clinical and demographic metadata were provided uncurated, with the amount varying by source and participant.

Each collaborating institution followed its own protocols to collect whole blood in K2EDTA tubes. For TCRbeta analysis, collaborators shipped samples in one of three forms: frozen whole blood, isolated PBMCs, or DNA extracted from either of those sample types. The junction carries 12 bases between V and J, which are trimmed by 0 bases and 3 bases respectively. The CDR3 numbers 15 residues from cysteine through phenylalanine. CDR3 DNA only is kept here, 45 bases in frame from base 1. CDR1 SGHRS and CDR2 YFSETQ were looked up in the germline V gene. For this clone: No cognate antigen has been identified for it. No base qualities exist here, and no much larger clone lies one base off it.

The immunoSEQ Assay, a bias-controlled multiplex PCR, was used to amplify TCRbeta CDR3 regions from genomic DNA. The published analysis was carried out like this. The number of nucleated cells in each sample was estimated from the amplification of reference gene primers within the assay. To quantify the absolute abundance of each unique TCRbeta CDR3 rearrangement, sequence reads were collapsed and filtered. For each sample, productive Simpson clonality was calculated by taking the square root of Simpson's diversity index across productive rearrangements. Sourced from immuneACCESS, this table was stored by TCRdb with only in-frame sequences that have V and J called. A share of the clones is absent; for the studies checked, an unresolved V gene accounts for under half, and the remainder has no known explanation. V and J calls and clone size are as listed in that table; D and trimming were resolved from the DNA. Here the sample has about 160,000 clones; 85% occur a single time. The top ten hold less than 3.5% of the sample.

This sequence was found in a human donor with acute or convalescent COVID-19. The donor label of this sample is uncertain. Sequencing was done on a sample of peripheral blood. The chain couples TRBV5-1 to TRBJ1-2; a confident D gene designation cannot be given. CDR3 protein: CASSLDGATYYGYTF. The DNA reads TGCGCCAGCAGCTTGGACGGAGCGACCTACTATGGCTACACCTTC.